Below are 9 T cell receptor beta chains sequenced from a single sample in a study of T-cell memory formation after mild COVID-19. TCRdb re-analysed the 5' RACE reads in MiXCR, keeping a single row per CDR3 protein. The table has under 300,000 distinct CDR3 sequences, 7.5% to 9.5% seen once. The sample was PBMCs or a T cell subset sorted from them (not recorded which). The receptor source for this set is a man aged 18 to 29 who had mild COVID-19 (a few samples of this study predate the infection). Cell type and time point are not known.

This clonotype was counted at least ten times. This sequence joins TRBV9 and TRBJ1-1; TRBD1 might be the D (5 bases). This CDR3 has 13 amino acids. Germline CDR1 SGDLS, CDR2 YYNGEE. V dropped 4 bases and J dropped 0 bases, with 7 bases sitting between them. CDR3 in DNA: TGTGCCAGCAGCCGGACACTGAACACTGAAGCTTTCTTT. It encodes CASSRTLNTEAFF.

This clonotype was counted between two and nine times. The chain recombines TRBV6-5 with TRBJ1-2, with TRBD1 identical over 8 bases. CDR3 length: 15 residues. V lost 0 bases, J lost 6 bases, and 6 bases stayed unmatched. Germline loops: CDR1 MNHEY, CDR2 SVGAGI. The CDR3 DNA follows: TGTGCCAGCAGTTACTCGAGACCAGGGGGCGATGGCTACACCTTC. Translation: CASSYSRPGGDGYTF.

V is TRBV7-9 and J is TRBJ1-1, with D uncertain. The ends were cut back, 8 bases at V and 5 bases at J, with 15 bases in the middle. CDR1 is SEHNR and CDR2 is FQNEAQ in the germline V gene (reference sequence). CDR3 length equals 13 residues. The CDR3 sequence is CASALLRGTEAFF. CDR3 DNA sequence: TGTGCCAGCGCCCTTCTCCGAGGGACTGAAGCTTTCTTT. The variable domain in full, with the rest retrieved from reference TRBV7-9 and TRBJ1-1, is DTGVSQNPRHKITKRGQNVTFRCDPISEHNRLYWYRQTLGQGPEFLTYFQNEAQLEKSRLLSDRFSAERPKGSFSTLEIQRTEQGDSAMYLCASALLRGTEAFFGQGTRLTVV.

This clonotype was observed a handful of times. The chain joins TRBV12-3 or TRBV12-4 to TRBJ2-5; TRBD1 agrees at 10 bases. The CDR3 loop spans 15 amino acids. V trimming: 5 bases; J trimming: 4 bases; junction bases outside the gene matches: 7. The CDR3 DNA reads TGTGCCAGCAGTCCCGGACAGGGGGAGAGAGAGACCCAGTACTTC. Encoded protein: CASSPGQGERETQYF.

In this sample, this clonotype turned up many times. The genes are TRBV6-5 and TRBJ2-2; 9 nucleotides align to TRBD2. The germline gives CDR1 MNHEY, CDR2 SVGAGI. Trimming cost V 6 bases and J 0 bases; bases outside gene matches: 2. This CDR3 comprises 15 residues. CDR3 sequence: CASRSGGTNTGELFF. The CDR3 DNA reads as TGTGCCAGCAGAAGCGGGGGGACGAACACCGGGGAGCTGTTTTTT.

This clonotype showed up many times. The chain uses TRBV10-3 and TRBJ2-7; D uncertain. This CDR3 is built from 15 residues. The germline gives CDR1 ENHRY, CDR2 SYGVKD. V dropped 10 bases and J dropped 0 bases, with 19 bases sitting between them. CDR3 DNA sequence: TGTGCCAGCTCGCTCGGACCCAGGAGCTCCTACGAGCAGTACGTC. Its protein product is CASSLGPRSSYEQYV.

Ten or more counts support this clonotype. The rearrangement links TRBV7-8 to TRBJ1-1, with unresolved D. The V end lost 2 bases, the J end lost 5 bases, and 12 bases lay between the germline ends. The CDR3 covers 14 residues. Germline CDR1 SGHVS, CDR2 FQNEAQ. This chain's CDR3 is CASSLTTRPTEAFF. The CDR3 nucleotides read TGTGCCAGCAGCTTAACCACCCGCCCTACTGAAGCTTTCTTT.

In this sample, this clonotype turned up many times. The chain joins TRBV19 to TRBJ2-2; a weak D match, TRBD1 (6 bases). Per the germline V gene, CDR1 is LNHDA and CDR2 is SQIVND (reference sequence). This CDR3 region has 16 residues. Deletions cut 10 bases from V and 9 bases from J, with 27 bases between. Here the CDR3 DNA reads TGTGCCATTGGGAAACAGACAGGCTTGGGTAACCGGGAGCTGTTTTTT. This codes for CAIGKQTGLGNRELFF.

The genes are TRBV12-3 or TRBV12-4 and TRBJ2-1; no definite D call. This CDR3 contains 16 residues. V was pared by 2 bases and J by 4 bases, with 15 bases between. CDR3 sequence (DNA): TGTGCCAGCAGTTTAAGTCGGCCAGGAAAATACAATGAGCAGTTCTTC. Translating gives CASSLSRPGKYNEQFF.